These T cell receptor beta chains were read from a single sample in a study of blood T cell repertoires in COVID-19. Data came from immunoSEQ multiplex PCR; TCRdb stores just in-frame clones and leaves some out. The sample gives about 270,000 clones, 86% of which show up once; under 2% is in the top ten. The sample was peripheral blood. These receptors all stem from a woman aged 55-75 years who had recovered from COVID-19. Both conserved end residues are part of each CDR3. The order of the fields is V gene, clone size, J gene, D gene, CDR3 DNA, CDR3 protein. A D gene is named only where the DNA matches it firmly. Size values are once, few and many counts, or a class for expanded clones, and some rows have none.

V gene: TRBV12-3/TRBV12-4
clone size: NA
J gene: TRBJ1-5
D gene: NA
CDR3 DNA: TGTGCCAGCAGCCAACAGGGCCAGCAGCCCCAGCATTTT
CDR3 protein: CASSQQGQQPQHF

V gene: TRBV19
clone size: few
J gene: TRBJ1-2
D gene: TRBD1
CDR3 DNA: TGTGCCAGTTCGATCAGGGGGTTTGATGGCTACACCTTC
CDR3 protein: CASSIRGFDGYTF

V gene: TRBV5-4
clone size: NA
J gene: TRBJ1-2
D gene: TRBD1
CDR3 DNA: TGTGCCAGCAGCCTTACAGGGGTTAACTATGGCTACACCTTC
CDR3 protein: CASSLTGVNYGYTF

V gene: TRBV3-1/TRBV3-2
clone size: NA
J gene: TRBJ2-5
D gene: TRBD1
CDR3 DNA: TGTGCCAGCAGCCACCGTGAGGGGGCAGAGACCCAGTACTTC
CDR3 protein: CASSHREGAETQYF

V gene: TRBV27
clone size: few
J gene: TRBJ2-7
D gene: TRBD1
CDR3 DNA: TGTGCCAGCAGTTCTCAGGGGGAGACCTACGAGCAGTACTTC
CDR3 protein: CASSSQGETYEQYF

V gene: TRBV19
clone size: NA
J gene: TRBJ2-3
D gene: TRBD2
CDR3 DNA: TGTGCCAGTAGTGAGACTAGCGGGGGAGATACGCAGTATTTT
CDR3 protein: CASSETSGGDTQYF

V gene: TRBV7-6
clone size: NA
J gene: TRBJ2-2
D gene: NA
CDR3 DNA: TGTGCCAGCAGTGTCGGGGGAGAGAACACCGGGGAGCTGTTTTTT
CDR3 protein: CASSVGGENTGELFF

V gene: TRBV10-3
clone size: NA
J gene: TRBJ1-2
D gene: TRBD1
CDR3 DNA: TGTGCCATCAGCGGGGGACAGCGCTATGGCTACACCTTC
CDR3 protein: CAISGGQRYGYTF

V gene: TRBV3-1/TRBV3-2
clone size: NA
J gene: TRBJ1-1
D gene: NA
CDR3 DNA: TGTGCCAGCAGCCTCCCAGGGTCGAACACTGAAGCTTTCTTT
CDR3 protein: CASSLPGSNTEAFF

V gene: TRBV24-1
clone size: NA
J gene: TRBJ1-2
D gene: NA
CDR3 DNA: TGTGCCACCAGTGACGCGCGGGAAGACTATGGCTACACCTTC
CDR3 protein: CATSDAREDYGYTF

V gene: TRBV6-5
clone size: NA
J gene: TRBJ1-3
D gene: TRBD1
CDR3 DNA: TGTGCCAGCAGTTACTCTCGACAGGGGGGAAACACCATATATTTT
CDR3 protein: CASSYSRQGGNTIYF

V gene: TRBV21-1
clone size: NA
J gene: TRBJ1-6
D gene: NA
CDR3 DNA: TGTGCCAGCAGCGGTAGACAGCTGCATAATTCACCCCTCCACTTT
CDR3 protein: CASSGRQLHNSPLHF

V gene: TRBV11-2
clone size: few
J gene: TRBJ1-3
D gene: NA
CDR3 DNA: TGTGCCAGCAGCTTATACGGGACAACAGGAAACACCATATATTTT
CDR3 protein: CASSLYGTTGNTIYF

V gene: TRBV6-5
clone size: NA
J gene: TRBJ1-6
D gene: TRBD1
CDR3 DNA: TGTGCCAGCAGTTACGTCAGGGGGCATCGTTCACCCCTCCACTTT
CDR3 protein: CASSYVRGHRSPLHF

V gene: TRBV24-1
clone size: NA
J gene: TRBJ1-5
D gene: NA
CDR3 DNA: TGTGCCACCAGTGATTCTGGGAGGGACGAACATTTT
CDR3 protein: CATSDSGRDEHF

V gene: TRBV19
clone size: few
J gene: TRBJ2-5
D gene: NA
CDR3 DNA: TGTGCCAGTAGTATCGGGGGGACCCAGTACTTC
CDR3 protein: CASSIGGTQYF

V gene: TRBV15
clone size: NA
J gene: TRBJ1-6
D gene: NA
CDR3 DNA: TGTGCCACCAGCAGAACCTCGGTTTCACCCCTCCACTTT
CDR3 protein: CATSRTSVSPLHF

V gene: TRBV19
clone size: NA
J gene: TRBJ1-1
D gene: NA
CDR3 DNA: TGTGCCAGCAGGCGGGCAGTCTCCATCACTGAAGCTTTCTTT
CDR3 protein: CASRRAVSITEAFF

V gene: TRBV19
clone size: NA
J gene: TRBJ2-3
D gene: TRBD1
CDR3 DNA: TGTGCCAGTAGTCCGCGACAGGGGCTAATCACAGATACGCAGTATTTT
CDR3 protein: CASSPRQGLITDTQYF

V gene: TRBV6-6
clone size: NA
J gene: TRBJ2-3
D gene: TRBD2
CDR3 DNA: TGTGCCAGCAGTCAGTCCGGGACTAGCGCCAGCACAGATACGCAGTATTTT
CDR3 protein: CASSQSGTSASTDTQYF

V gene: TRBV11-3
clone size: NA
J gene: TRBJ2-1
D gene: NA
CDR3 DNA: TGTGCCAGCAGCTTAGGTCGGGGTTCCTACAATGAGCAGTTCTTC
CDR3 protein: CASSLGRGSYNEQFF

V gene: TRBV2
clone size: NA
J gene: TRBJ2-7
D gene: NA
CDR3 DNA: TGTGCCAGCAGTGAAATGGTCAGGGGATACGAGCAGTACTTC
CDR3 protein: CASSEMVRGYEQYF

V gene: TRBV5-1
clone size: NA
J gene: TRBJ1-6
D gene: TRBD1
CDR3 DNA: TGCGCCAGCACCGGGGGGGGACAGCTCAATTCACCCCTCCACTTT
CDR3 protein: CASTGGGQLNSPLHF

V gene: TRBV25-1
clone size: NA
J gene: TRBJ1-6
D gene: NA
CDR3 DNA: TGTGCCAGCAGTGACGGTCAGGGGTCCAATTCACCCCTCCACTTT
CDR3 protein: CASSDGQGSNSPLHF

V gene: TRBV10-3
clone size: NA
J gene: TRBJ1-1
D gene: NA
CDR3 DNA: TGTGCCATCAGTGAGATCAGGGACACTGAAGCTTTCTTT
CDR3 protein: CAISEIRDTEAFF

V gene: TRBV7-2
clone size: NA
J gene: TRBJ2-3
D gene: TRBD1
CDR3 DNA: TGTGCCAGCAGCCAGGACAGGGGGCCGACAGATACGCAGTATTTT
CDR3 protein: CASSQDRGPTDTQYF

V gene: TRBV28
clone size: NA
J gene: TRBJ2-1
D gene: TRBD1
CDR3 DNA: TGTGCCAGCAGTATACAGGGGGCGCTTAATGAGCAGTTCTTC
CDR3 protein: CASSIQGALNEQFF

V gene: TRBV11-2
clone size: NA
J gene: TRBJ2-4
D gene: NA
CDR3 DNA: TGTGCCAGCAGCTTAGCAGGGTCGTACATTCAGTACTTC
CDR3 protein: CASSLAGSYIQYF

V gene: TRBV7-7
clone size: NA
J gene: TRBJ2-3
D gene: TRBD2
CDR3 DNA: TGTGCTAGCAGCCGCGGGGGTACCAACACAGATACGCAGTATTTT
CDR3 protein: CASSRGGTNTDTQYF

V gene: TRBV5-1
clone size: NA
J gene: TRBJ1-1
D gene: NA
CDR3 DNA: TGCGCCAGCAGCTCCGGAGAGGTGAACACTGAAGCTTTCTTT
CDR3 protein: CASSSGEVNTEAFF

V gene: TRBV29-1
clone size: NA
J gene: TRBJ2-5
D gene: TRBD1
CDR3 DNA: TGCAGCGTGGGACAGTTACAAGAGACCCAGTACTTC
CDR3 protein: CSVGQLQETQYF

V gene: TRBV2
clone size: NA
J gene: TRBJ2-1
D gene: TRBD2
CDR3 DNA: TGTGCCAGCATTGGGACTAGCGGTAGGTATGAGCAGTTCTTC
CDR3 protein: CASIGTSGRYEQFF

V gene: TRBV20-1
clone size: NA
J gene: TRBJ1-1
D gene: NA
CDR3 DNA: TGCAGTGCTAGTTCCGGTCTTACCTACACTGAAGCTTTCTTT
CDR3 protein: CSASSGLTYTEAFF

V gene: TRBV29-1
clone size: NA
J gene: TRBJ2-3
D gene: NA
CDR3 DNA: TGCAGCGTGAGACCCCGGGTGGGCACAGATACGCAGTATTTT
CDR3 protein: CSVRPRVGTDTQYF

V gene: TRBV3-1/TRBV3-2
clone size: NA
J gene: TRBJ1-1
D gene: NA
CDR3 DNA: TGTGCCAGCAGCCATCGTTACATGTCCCTGAACACTGAAGCTTTCTTT
CDR3 protein: CASSHRYMSLNTEAFF

V gene: TRBV29-1
clone size: once
J gene: TRBJ2-1
D gene: NA
CDR3 DNA: TGCAGCGTTGAACCCACAACGGGAAGCTCCTACAATGAGCAGTTCTTC
CDR3 protein: CSVEPTTGSSYNEQFF

V gene: TRBV7-2
clone size: NA
J gene: TRBJ1-2
D gene: NA
CDR3 DNA: TGTGCCAGCAGCTCCCAGGCCCAGGGGAGTTATGGCTACACCTTC
CDR3 protein: CASSSQAQGSYGYTF

V gene: TRBV27
clone size: once
J gene: TRBJ1-4
D gene: NA
CDR3 DNA: TGTGCCAGCAGTTTAGCCCACGGGGGAGAAAAACTGTTTTTT
CDR3 protein: CASSLAHGGEKLFF

V gene: TRBV7-9
clone size: NA
J gene: TRBJ2-7
D gene: NA
CDR3 DNA: TGTGCCAGCAGCTTTAATGACGAGCAGTACTTC
CDR3 protein: CASSFNDEQYF

V gene: TRBV6-5
clone size: NA
J gene: TRBJ2-3
D gene: NA
CDR3 DNA: TGTGCCAGCACGCCTAATGTGGGGCGGTTGAATGCGCAGTATTTT
CDR3 protein: CASTPNVGRLNAQYF

V gene: TRBV4-2
clone size: NA
J gene: TRBJ1-4
D gene: TRBD1
CDR3 DNA: TGTGCCAGCAGCCAACAGGGACAGGCTAATGAAAAACTGTTTTTT
CDR3 protein: CASSQQGQANEKLFF

V gene: TRBV16
clone size: NA
J gene: TRBJ1-6
D gene: NA
CDR3 DNA: TGTGCCAGCAGCCAGCTCAGGCAGACTAATTCACCCCTCCACTTT
CDR3 protein: CASSQLRQTNSPLHF

V gene: TRBV4-3
clone size: NA
J gene: TRBJ1-3
D gene: TRBD1
CDR3 DNA: TGCGCCAGCAGCCTTTCCGGGACAGGTGGAAACACCATATATTTT
CDR3 protein: CASSLSGTGGNTIYF

V gene: TRBV28
clone size: NA
J gene: TRBJ1-1
D gene: NA
CDR3 DNA: TGTGCCTCAGCAGGCGTCCCGAACACTGAAGCTTTCTTT
CDR3 protein: CASAGVPNTEAFF

V gene: TRBV5-1
clone size: NA
J gene: TRBJ2-5
D gene: NA
CDR3 DNA: TGCGCCAGCAGCTTTCTGGGACTGGACGAGACCCAGTACTTC
CDR3 protein: CASSFLGLDETQYF